This TCR beta chain derives from a study of shared clonotypes between healthy human individuals. On this clone itself: Its target is not known.

CDR1 and CDR2 (germline): SGHTA, FQGNSA. This CDR3 is built from 14 residues. V lost 4 bases and J lost 6, with 13 bases in between. Clones were read by immunoSEQ multiplex PCR, and TCRdb kept only the in-frame ones, dropping some. The sample holds over a million clones, about 98% seen once. The study's findings and limits: Several donors held around 5% of naive CD4 clonotypes in common. Sequencing depth was expected to affect clonotype sharing among donors.

The chain links TRBV7-2 to TRBJ1-5, with D tentatively TRBD1 (6 bases). This sequence was found in a man under 40 in good health. What was sequenced was naive CD4+ T cells sorted from blood. The subset was: CD45RA+ positively selected. The DNA for the CDR3 is TGTGCCAGCAGCTCAATTGGGGGCGGTCAGCCCCAGCATTTT. Translation gives CASSSIGGGQPQHF.